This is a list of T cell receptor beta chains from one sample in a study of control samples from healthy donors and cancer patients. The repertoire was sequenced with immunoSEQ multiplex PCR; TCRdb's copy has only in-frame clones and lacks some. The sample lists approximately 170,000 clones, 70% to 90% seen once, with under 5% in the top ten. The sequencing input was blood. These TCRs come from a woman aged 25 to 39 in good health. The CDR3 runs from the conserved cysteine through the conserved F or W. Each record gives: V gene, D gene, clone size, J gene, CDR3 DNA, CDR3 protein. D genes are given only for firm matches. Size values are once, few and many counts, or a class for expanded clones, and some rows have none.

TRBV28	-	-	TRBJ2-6	TGTGCCAGCAGTTCCGCGCAGTTTCAGGCTGGGGCCAACGTCCTGACTTTC	CASSSAQFQAGANVLTF
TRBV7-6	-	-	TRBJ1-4	TGTGCCAGCAGCGAAGGGCCTCTCGGGGAAAAACTGTTTTTT	CASSEGPLGEKLFF
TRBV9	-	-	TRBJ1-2	TGTGCCAGCAGCGCGGTGGCACGGTATGGCTACACCTTC	CASSAVARYGYTF
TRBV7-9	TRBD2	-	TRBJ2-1	TGTGCCAGCGCAGCGGGAGGCCGCTCCTACAATGAGCAGTTCTTC	CASAAGGRSYNEQFF
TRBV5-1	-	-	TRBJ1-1	TGCGCCAGCAGCCCCTGGGGGGAAAGGACTGAAGCTTTCTTT	CASSPWGERTEAFF
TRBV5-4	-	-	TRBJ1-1	TGTGCCAGCAGCCCTTCCGTAGTCAACACTGAAGCTTTCTTT	CASSPSVVNTEAFF
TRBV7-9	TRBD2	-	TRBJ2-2	TGTGCCGCACGGCTAGCGGTCGATAACACCGGGGAGCTGTTTTTT	CAARLAVDNTGELFF
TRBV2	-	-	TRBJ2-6	TGTGCCAGCAGTGACAGGGCACGCTCTGGGGCCAACGTCCTGACTTTC	CASSDRARSGANVLTF
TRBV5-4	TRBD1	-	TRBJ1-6	TGTGCCAGCAGCTTCCGGGACAGCTATTCACCCCTCCACTTT	CASSFRDSYSPLHF
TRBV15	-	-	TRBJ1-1	TGTGCCACCAGCACGACCAGGGGTACGAACACTGAAGCTTTCTTT	CATSTTRGTNTEAFF
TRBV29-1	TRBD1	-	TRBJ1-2	TGCAGCACCTGGACAGGGGAAGGCTACACCTTC	CSTWTGEGYTF
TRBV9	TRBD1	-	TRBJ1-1	TGTGCCAGCAGCGTTTTCCGGGACAGGGGGTCGGGCGCTGAAGCTTTCTTT	CASSVFRDRGSGAEAFF
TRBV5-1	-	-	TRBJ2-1	TGCGCCAGCACCTATGCTAGCCCCCTAGGGTATGAGCAGTTCTTC	CASTYASPLGYEQFF
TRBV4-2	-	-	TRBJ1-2	TGTGCCAGCAGCCAGCCCCAGGGGAGGGGAGGCTACACCTTC	CASSQPQGRGGYTF
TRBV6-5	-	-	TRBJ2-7	TGTGCCAGCAGTTACGAGGTAGGGGACGAGCAGTACTTC	CASSYEVGDEQYF
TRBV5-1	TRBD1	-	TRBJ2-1	TGCGCCAGCAGCCCAGGGGACAGGGACAATGAGCAGTTCTTC	CASSPGDRDNEQFF
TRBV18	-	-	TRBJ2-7	TGTGCCAGCTCACAAGTTCGCTACGAGCAGTACTTC	CASSQVRYEQYF
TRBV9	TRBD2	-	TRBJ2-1	TGTGCCAGCAGCGTAGAGTCTAGCGGCTCCTTCTGGAATGAGCAGTTCTTC	CASSVESSGSFWNEQFF
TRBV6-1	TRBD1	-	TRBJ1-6	TGTGCCAGCAGTGAGGACAGGGTTGGTCCCCTCCACTTT	CASSEDRVGPLHF
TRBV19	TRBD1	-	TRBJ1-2	TGTGCCGCCGCCCCAGGGGGCTATGGCTACACCTTC	CAAAPGGYGYTF
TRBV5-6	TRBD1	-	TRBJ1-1	TGTGCCAGCAGCTGGGGACAGGGGGCGGGGAACACTGAAGCTTTCTTT	CASSWGQGAGNTEAFF
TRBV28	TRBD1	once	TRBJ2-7	TGTGCCAGCGGACAGGGGGACTACGAGCAGTACTTC	CASGQGDYEQYF
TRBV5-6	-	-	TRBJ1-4	TGTGCCAGCAGCTTCGGGGACCTTAATGAAAAACTGTTTTTT	CASSFGDLNEKLFF
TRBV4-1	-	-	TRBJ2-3	TGCGCCAGCAGCCATCGGGGGGATACGCAGTATTTT	CASSHRGDTQYF
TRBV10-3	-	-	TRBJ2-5	TGTGCCATCAGGTGGGGGCTCCAAGAGACCCAGTACTTC	CAIRWGLQETQYF
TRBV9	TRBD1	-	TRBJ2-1	TGTGCCAGCAGCGAGGTGCAGGGGGCAGGTGAGCAGTTCTTC	CASSEVQGAGEQFF
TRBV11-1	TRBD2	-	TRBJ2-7	TGTGCCAGCAGCCGCGGGAGAAACTTCGACGAGCAGTACTTC	CASSRGRNFDEQYF
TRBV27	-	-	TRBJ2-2	TGTGCCAGCAGTGCAGACTCTACCCAGGGGGAGCTGTTTTTT	CASSADSTQGELFF
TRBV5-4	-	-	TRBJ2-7	TGTGCCAGCAGCTTGAGGGGTTCCTACGAGCAGTACTTC	CASSLRGSYEQYF
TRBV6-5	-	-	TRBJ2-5	TGTGCCAGCAGATACAGCGACGGAGAGACCCAGTACTTC	CASRYSDGETQYF
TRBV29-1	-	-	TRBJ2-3	TGCAGCGTTGAAGAATGGGGTATAGGAGATACGCAGTATTTT	CSVEEWGIGDTQYF
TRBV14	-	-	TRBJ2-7	TGTGCCAGCAGCCACGGTCCTAGCTCGAGCGAGCAGTACTTC	CASSHGPSSSEQYF
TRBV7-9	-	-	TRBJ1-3	TGTGCCAGCAGCTTAGTACGGTGGGGGAGAAACACCATATATTTT	CASSLVRWGRNTIYF
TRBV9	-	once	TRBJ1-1	TGTGCCAGCAGCGTCTCAGGGGCCACTAGTAGTGAAGCTTTCTTT	CASSVSGATSSEAFF
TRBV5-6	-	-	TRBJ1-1	TGTGCCAGCAGCTTTGGCCTGAACACTGAAGCTTTCTTT	CASSFGLNTEAFF
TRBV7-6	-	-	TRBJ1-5	TGTGCCAGCAGCTTGAAGGGGGGACAGCCCCAGCATTTT	CASSLKGGQPQHF
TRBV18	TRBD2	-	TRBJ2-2	TGTGCCAGCTCATCTCTAGCGGGAGAGGTCACCGGGGAGCTGTTTTTT	CASSSLAGEVTGELFF
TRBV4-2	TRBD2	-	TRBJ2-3	TGTGCCAGCAGCCAAGATTCTAGGTGGTGGCTAGCGGGGACTAGCACAGATACGCAGTATTTT	CASSQDSRWWLAGTSTDTQYF
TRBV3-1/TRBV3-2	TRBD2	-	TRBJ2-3	TGTGCCAGCAGCGGACTAGCTCCGGATACGCAGTATTTT	CASSGLAPDTQYF
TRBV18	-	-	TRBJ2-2	TGTGCCAGCTCACCAACCCGGGGGGCAGGCACCGGGGAGCTGTTTTTT	CASSPTRGAGTGELFF
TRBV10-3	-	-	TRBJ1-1	TGTGCCATCAGTGCAACATCCTGGGACACTGAAGCTTTCTTT	CAISATSWDTEAFF
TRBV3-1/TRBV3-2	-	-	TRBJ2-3	TGTGCCAGCAGCCAAGGGCCCACTAGGACGGATACGCAGTATTTT	CASSQGPTRTDTQYF
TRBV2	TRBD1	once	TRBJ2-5	TGTGCCAGCAGCGCCCGGGACAGGGTGGAGGGAGAGACCCAGTACTTC	CASSARDRVEGETQYF
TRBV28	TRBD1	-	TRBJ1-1	TGTGCCAGCCGGGACAGTACGAACACTGAAGCTTTCTTT	CASRDSTNTEAFF
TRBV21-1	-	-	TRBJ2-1	TGTGCCAGCAGCAAATCTGGCGGGAGTACGTCCGAGCAGTTCTTC	CASSKSGGSTSEQFF
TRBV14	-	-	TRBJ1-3	TGTGCCAGCAGCCAAGCTGGAAACACCATATATTTT	CASSQAGNTIYF
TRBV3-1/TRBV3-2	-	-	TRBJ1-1	TGTGCCAGCAGCCAAGATCTGCCGGCAGGCGGGGCTTTCTTT	CASSQDLPAGGAFF
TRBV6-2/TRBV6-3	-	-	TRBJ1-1	TGTGCCAGCAGTCAGGGACGCACTGAAGCTTTCTTT	CASSQGRTEAFF
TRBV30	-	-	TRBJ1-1	TGTGCCTCCCAGGGGTTCACTGAAGCTTTCTTT	CASQGFTEAFF
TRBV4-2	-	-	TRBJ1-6	TGTGCCAGCAGCCAAGTTGTTGGAGCCAGTAATTCACCCCTCCACTTT	CASSQVVGASNSPLHF
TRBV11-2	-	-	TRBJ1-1	TGTGCCAGCAGCTTAGACGGGAACACTGAAGCTTTCTTT	CASSLDGNTEAFF
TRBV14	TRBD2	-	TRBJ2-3	TGTGCCAGCAGCCGGACTAGCGGGGGGGTCGGATCAGATACGCAGTATTTT	CASSRTSGGVGSDTQYF
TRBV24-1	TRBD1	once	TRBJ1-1	TGTGCCACCCAAGGGACAGTGAACACTGAAGCTTTCTTT	CATQGTVNTEAFF
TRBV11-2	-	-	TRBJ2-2	TGTGCCAGCAGCCCAGAGTTGTTCGCCGGGGAGCTGTTTTTT	CASSPELFAGELFF